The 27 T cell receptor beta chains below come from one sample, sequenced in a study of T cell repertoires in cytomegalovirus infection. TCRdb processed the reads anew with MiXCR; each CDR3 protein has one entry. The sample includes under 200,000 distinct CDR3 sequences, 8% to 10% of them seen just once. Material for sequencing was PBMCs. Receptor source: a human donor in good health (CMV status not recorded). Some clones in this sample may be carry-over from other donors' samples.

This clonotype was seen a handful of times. DNA of the CDR3: TGTGCCAGCAGCCCCACCACAGAGACCCAGTACTTC. It translates to CASSPTTETQYF. The chain recombines TRBV5-4 with TRBJ2-5; D unresolved. The CDR3 consists of 12 residues. With 4 bases removed from V and 4 bases from J, the gap between germline ends came to 8 bases. Germline V lookup: CDR1 SGHNT, CDR2 YYREEE (reference sequence).

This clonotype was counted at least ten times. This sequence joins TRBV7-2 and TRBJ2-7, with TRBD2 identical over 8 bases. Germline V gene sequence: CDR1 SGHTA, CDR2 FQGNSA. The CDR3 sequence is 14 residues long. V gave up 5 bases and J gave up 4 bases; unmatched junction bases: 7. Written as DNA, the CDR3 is TGTGCCAGCAGCCCAAGCCGACTAGCGTACGAGCAGTACTTC. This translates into CASSPSRLAYEQYF.

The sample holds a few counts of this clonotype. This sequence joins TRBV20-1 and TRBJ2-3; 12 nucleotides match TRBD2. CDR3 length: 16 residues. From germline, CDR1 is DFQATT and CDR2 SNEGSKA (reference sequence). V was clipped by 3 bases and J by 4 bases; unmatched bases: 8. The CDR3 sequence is CSARGLAGGPPDTQYF. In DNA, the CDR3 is TGCAGTGCTAGGGGGCTAGCGGGAGGGCCGCCAGATACGCAGTATTTT.

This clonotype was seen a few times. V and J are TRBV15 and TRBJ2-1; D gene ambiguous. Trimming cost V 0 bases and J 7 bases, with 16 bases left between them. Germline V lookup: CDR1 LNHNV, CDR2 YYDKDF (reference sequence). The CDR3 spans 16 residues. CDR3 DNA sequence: TGTGCCACCAGCAGAGATATACTTCTAAATACGAATGAGCAGTTCTTC. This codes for CATSRDILLNTNEQFF.

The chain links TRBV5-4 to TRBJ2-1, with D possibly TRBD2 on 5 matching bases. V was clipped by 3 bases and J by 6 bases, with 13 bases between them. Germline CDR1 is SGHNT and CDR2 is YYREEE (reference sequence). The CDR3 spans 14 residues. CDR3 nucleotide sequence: TGTGCCAGCAGCTCCGAACTAGTTGCCAATGAGCAGTTCTTC. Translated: CASSSELVANEQFF.

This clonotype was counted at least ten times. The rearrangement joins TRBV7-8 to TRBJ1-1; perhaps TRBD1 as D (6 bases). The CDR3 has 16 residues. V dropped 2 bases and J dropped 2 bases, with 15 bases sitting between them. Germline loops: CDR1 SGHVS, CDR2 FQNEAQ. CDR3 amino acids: CASSLRGNEANTEAFF. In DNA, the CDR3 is TGTGCCAGCAGCTTAAGGGGGAACGAGGCTAACACTGAAGCTTTCTTT.

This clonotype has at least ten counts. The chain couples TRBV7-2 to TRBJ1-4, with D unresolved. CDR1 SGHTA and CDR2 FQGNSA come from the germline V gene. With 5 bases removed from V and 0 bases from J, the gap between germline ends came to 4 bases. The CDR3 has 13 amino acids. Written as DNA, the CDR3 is TGTGCCAGCAGCCGTACAACTAATGAAAAACTGTTTTTT. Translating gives CASSRTTNEKLFF.

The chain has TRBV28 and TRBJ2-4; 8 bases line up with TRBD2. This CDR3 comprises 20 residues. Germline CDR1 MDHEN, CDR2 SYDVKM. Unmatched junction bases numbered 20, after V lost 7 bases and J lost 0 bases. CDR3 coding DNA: TGTGCCAGCAAATCCGGGGGGGGCAGGGAAACCTGGGTAGCCAAAAACATTCAGTACTTC. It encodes CASKSGGGRETWVAKNIQYF.

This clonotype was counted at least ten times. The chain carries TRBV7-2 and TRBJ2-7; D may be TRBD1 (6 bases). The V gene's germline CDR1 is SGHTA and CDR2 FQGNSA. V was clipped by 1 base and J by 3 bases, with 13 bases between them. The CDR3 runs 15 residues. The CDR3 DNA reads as TGTGCCAGCAGCTTAGATCAGGGGTCGGGCTACGAGCAGTACTTC. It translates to CASSLDQGSGYEQYF.

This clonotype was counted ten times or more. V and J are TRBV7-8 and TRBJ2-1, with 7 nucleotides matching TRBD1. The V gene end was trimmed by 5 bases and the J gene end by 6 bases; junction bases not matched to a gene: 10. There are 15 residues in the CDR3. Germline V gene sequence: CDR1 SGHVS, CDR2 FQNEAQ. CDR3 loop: CASSAGRQGVNEQFF. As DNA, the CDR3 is TGTGCCAGCAGCGCAGGTAGACAGGGCGTCAATGAGCAGTTCTTC.

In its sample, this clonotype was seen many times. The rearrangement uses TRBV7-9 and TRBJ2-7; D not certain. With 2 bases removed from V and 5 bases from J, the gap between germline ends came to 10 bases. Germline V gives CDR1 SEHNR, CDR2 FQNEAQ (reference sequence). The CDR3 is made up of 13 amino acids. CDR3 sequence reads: CASSLSFRDEQYF. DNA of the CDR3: TGTGCCAGCAGCTTATCCTTTCGAGACGAGCAGTACTTC.

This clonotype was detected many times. The CDR3 nucleotides are TGTGCCAGTACCCGGGGACTTGACGTGAGCTCCTACAATGAGCAGTTCTTC. Residues: CASTRGLDVSSYNEQFF. This chain connects TRBV19 to TRBJ2-1, with D perhaps matching TRBD2 (6 bases). The germline CDR1 and CDR2 sequences are LNHDA and SQIVND (reference sequence). V was clipped by 7 bases and J by 0 bases, with 19 bases between them. The CDR3 is made up of 17 amino acids.

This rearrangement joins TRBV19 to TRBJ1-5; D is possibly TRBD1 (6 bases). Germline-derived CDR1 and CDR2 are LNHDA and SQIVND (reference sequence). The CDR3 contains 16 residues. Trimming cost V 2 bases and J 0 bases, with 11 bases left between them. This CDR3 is CASSISGRGSNQPQHF. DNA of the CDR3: TGTGCCAGTAGTATAAGCGGCAGGGGTAGCAATCAGCCCCAGCATTTT.

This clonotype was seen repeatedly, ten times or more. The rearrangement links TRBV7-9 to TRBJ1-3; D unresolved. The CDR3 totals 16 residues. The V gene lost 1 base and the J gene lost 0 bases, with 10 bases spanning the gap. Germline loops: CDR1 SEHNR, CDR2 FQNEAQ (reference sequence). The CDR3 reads CASSLGHLSSGNTIYF. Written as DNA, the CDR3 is TGTGCCAGCAGCTTAGGACACTTAAGCTCTGGAAACACCATATATTTT.

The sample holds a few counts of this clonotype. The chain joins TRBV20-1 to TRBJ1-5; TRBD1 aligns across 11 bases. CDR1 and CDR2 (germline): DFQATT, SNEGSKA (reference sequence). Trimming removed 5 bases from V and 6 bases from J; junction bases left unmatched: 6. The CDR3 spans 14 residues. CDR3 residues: CSAGEDRGRQPQHF. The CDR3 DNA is TGCAGTGCTGGCGAGGACAGGGGGCGTCAGCCCCAGCATTTT.

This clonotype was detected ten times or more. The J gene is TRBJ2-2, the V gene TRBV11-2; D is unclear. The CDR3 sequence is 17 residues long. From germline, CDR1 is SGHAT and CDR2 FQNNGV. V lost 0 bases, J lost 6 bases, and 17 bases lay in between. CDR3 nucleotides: TGTGCCAGCAGCTTAGACTGGATTTCGGCTTCCCCCGGGGAGCTGTTTTTT. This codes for CASSLDWISASPGELFF. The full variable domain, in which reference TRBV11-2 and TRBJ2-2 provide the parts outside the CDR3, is EAGVAQSPRYKIIEKRQSVAFWCNPISGHATLYWYQQILGQGPKLLIQFQNNGVVDDSQLPKDRFSAERLKGVDSTLKIQPAKLEDSAVYLCASSLDWISASPGELFFGEGSRLTVL.

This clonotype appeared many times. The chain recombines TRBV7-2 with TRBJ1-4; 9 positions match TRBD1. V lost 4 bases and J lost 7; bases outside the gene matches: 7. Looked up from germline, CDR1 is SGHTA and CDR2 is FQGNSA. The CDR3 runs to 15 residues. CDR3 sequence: CASSSRTGDVEKLFF. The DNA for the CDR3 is TGTGCCAGCAGCTCCCGGACAGGGGATGTTGAAAAACTGTTTTTT.

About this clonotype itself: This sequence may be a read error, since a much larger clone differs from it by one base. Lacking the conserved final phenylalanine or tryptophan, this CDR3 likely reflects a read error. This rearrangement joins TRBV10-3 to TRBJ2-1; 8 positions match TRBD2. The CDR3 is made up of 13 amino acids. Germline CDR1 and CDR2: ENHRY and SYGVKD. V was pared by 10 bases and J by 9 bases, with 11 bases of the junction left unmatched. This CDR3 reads CASRPGLEGEQFS. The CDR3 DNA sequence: TGTGCCAGCAGACCGGGACTAGAGGGTGAGCAGTTCTCC.

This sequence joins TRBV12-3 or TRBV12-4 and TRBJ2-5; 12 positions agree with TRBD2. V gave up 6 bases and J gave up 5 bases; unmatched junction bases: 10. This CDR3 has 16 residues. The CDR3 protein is CASRRLAGAFGETQYF. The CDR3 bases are TGTGCCAGCAGAAGACTAGCGGGAGCATTTGGGGAGACCCAGTACTTC.

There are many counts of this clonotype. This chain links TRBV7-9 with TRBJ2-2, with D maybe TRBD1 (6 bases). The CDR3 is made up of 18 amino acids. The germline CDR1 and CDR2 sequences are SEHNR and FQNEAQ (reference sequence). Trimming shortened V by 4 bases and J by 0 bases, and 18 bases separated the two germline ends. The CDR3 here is CASSSPVGHEANTGELFF. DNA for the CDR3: TGTGCCAGCAGCTCACCGGTGGGACACGAAGCGAACACCGGGGAGCTGTTTTTT.

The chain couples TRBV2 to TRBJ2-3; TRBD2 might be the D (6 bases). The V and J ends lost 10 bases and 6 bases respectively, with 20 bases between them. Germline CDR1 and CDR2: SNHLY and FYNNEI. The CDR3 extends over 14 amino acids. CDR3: CAILGGTVRDTQYF. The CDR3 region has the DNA TGTGCCATCCTAGGAGGGACTGTACGGGATACGCAGTATTTT.

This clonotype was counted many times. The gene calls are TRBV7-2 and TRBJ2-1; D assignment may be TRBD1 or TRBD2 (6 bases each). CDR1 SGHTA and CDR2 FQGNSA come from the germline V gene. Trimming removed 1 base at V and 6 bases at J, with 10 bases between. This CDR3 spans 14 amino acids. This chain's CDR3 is CASSLEGGLNEQFF. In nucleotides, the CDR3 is TGTGCCAGCAGCTTAGAAGGGGGGCTCAATGAGCAGTTCTTC.

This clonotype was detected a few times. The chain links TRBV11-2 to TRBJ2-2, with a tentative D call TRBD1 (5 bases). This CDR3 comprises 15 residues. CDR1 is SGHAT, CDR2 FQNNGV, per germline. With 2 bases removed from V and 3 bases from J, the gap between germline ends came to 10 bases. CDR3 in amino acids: CASSLQGFDTGELFF. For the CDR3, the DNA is TGTGCCAGCAGCTTACAGGGCTTCGACACCGGGGAGCTGTTTTTT. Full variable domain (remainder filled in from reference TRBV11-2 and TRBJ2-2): EAGVAQSPRYKIIEKRQSVAFWCNPISGHATLYWYQQILGQGPKLLIQFQNNGVVDDSQLPKDRFSAERLKGVDSTLKIQPAKLEDSAVYLCASSLQGFDTGELFFGEGSRLTVL.

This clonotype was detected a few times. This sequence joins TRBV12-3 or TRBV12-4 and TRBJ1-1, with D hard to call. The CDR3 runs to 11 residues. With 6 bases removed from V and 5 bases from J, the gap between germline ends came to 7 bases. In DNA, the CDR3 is TGTGCCAGCAGGATCTATACTGAAGCTTTCTTT. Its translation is CASRIYTEAFF.

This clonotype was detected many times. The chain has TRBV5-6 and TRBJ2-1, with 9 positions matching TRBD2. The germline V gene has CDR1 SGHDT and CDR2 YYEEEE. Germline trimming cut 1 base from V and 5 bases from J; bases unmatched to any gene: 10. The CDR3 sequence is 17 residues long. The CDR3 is CASSLKDGSGRHNEQFF. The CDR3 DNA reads TGTGCCAGCAGCTTGAAGGATGGTAGCGGGAGACACAATGAGCAGTTCTTC.

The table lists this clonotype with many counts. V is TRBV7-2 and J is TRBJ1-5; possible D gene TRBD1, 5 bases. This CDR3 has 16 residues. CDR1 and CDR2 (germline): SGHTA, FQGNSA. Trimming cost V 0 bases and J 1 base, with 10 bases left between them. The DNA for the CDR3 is TGTGCCAGCAGCTTAGCAGGCAGGGCAAGCAATCAGCCCCAGCATTTT. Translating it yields CASSLAGRASNQPQHF.

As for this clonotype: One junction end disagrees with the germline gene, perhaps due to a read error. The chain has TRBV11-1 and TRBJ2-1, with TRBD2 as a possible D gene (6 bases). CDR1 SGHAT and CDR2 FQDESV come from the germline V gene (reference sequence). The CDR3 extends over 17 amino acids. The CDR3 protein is CASNLVPAGPQGNEQFF. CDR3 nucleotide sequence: TGTGCCAGCAACTTAGTCCCAGCGGGCCCCCAGGGCAATGAGCAGTTCTTC.